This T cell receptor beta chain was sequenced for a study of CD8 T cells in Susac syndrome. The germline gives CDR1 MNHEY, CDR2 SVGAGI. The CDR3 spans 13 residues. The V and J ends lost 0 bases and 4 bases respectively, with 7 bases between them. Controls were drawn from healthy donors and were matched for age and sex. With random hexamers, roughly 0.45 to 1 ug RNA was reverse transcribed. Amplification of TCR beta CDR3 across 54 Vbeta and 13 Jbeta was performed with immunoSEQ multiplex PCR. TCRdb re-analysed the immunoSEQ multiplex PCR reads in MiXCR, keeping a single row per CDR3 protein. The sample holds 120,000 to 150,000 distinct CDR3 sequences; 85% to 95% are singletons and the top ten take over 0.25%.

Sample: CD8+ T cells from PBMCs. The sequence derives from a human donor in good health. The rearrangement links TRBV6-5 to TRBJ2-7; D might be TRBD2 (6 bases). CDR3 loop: CASSYSEGYEQYF. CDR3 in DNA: TGTGCCAGCAGTTACTCGGAGGGATACGAGCAGTACTTC.